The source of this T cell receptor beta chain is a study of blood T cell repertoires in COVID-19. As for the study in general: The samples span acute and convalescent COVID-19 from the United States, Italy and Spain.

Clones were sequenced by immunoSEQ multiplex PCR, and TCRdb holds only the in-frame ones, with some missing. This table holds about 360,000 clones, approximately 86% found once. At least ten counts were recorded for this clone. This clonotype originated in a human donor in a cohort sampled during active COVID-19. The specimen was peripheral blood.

Written as DNA, the CDR3 is TGTGCCAGCAGCTCCTCAGGGGGCAGGAACGGGGAGCTGTTTTTT. This translates into CASSSSGGRNGELFF. This chain joins TRBV7-3 and TRBJ2-2; TRBD1 matches at 8 bases. Losses at the gene ends were 4 bases for V and 7 bases for J; bases not matched to a gene: 8. CDR3 length: 15 residues. Germline CDR1 is SGHTA and CDR2 is FQGTGA. Full variable domain (missing parts from reference TRBV7-3 and TRBJ2-2): GAGVSQTPSNKVTEKGKYVELRCDPISGHTALYWYRQSLGQGPEFLIYFQGTGAADDSGLPNDRFFAVRPEGSVSTLKIQRTERGDSAVYLCASSSSGGRNGELFFGEGSRLTVL.